The 21 T cell receptor beta chains below were found in one sample sequenced in a study of T-cell memory formation after mild COVID-19. MiXCR, applied by TCRdb to the 5' RACE reads, yields one record per CDR3 protein. Here the sample spans hundreds of thousands of distinct CDR3 sequences, about a fifth being singletons. The sample was PBMCs or a T cell subset sorted from them (not recorded which). The receptors here all came from an adult woman who had mild COVID-19 (a few samples of this study predate the infection). Cell type and time point are not known.

This clonotype occurred a few times. The rearrangement links TRBV20-1 to TRBJ2-7; no definite D call. V shed 0 bases and J shed 2 bases, with 8 bases lying between them. The CDR3 runs to 13 residues. Germline V gene data show CDR1 as DFQATT and CDR2 as SNEGSKA (reference sequence). The chain's CDR3 is CSARDGGAYEQYF. The CDR3 DNA is TGCAGTGCTAGAGACGGTGGAGCCTACGAGCAGTACTTC.

This chain joins TRBV4-2 and TRBJ2-7; 9 bases line up with TRBD1. The CDR3 is 15 residues long. Trimming at V came to 0 bases and at J to 3 bases, leaving 3 bases not matched to a gene. The germline gives CDR1 LGHNA, CDR2 YNFKEQ. The CDR3 coding sequence is TGTGCCAGCAGCCAAGATCAGGACAGGGGCTACGAGCAGTACTTC. Protein product: CASSQDQDRGYEQYF.

There are a few counts of this clonotype. The chain links TRBV12-3 or TRBV12-4 to TRBJ2-5; TRBD2 might be the D (5 bases). The CDR3 is 15 amino acids. Trimming shortened V by 6 bases and J by 3 bases, and 17 bases separated the two germline ends. CDR3 sequence: CASSPGLLREETQYF. In DNA, the CDR3 is TGTGCCAGCAGCCCCGGACTCTTACGGGAAGAGACCCAGTACTTC.

The chain combines TRBV12-3 or TRBV12-4 with TRBJ2-5; D gene ambiguous. This CDR3 is 13 amino acids long. With 7 bases removed from V and 1 base from J, the gap between germline ends came to 10 bases. The CDR3 protein is CASTLSSQETQYF. The CDR3 DNA follows: TGTGCCAGCACCTTAAGCAGCCAAGAGACCCAGTACTTC.

The gene calls are TRBV5-1 and TRBJ2-1; 10 nucleotides align to TRBD2. Germline-derived CDR1 and CDR2 are SGHRS and YFSETQ. There are 14 residues in the CDR3. The V segment lost 2 bases and the J segment 7 bases; nucleotides outside the gene matches: 3. The CDR3 sequence is CASSFSGGANEQFF. The CDR3 coding sequence is TGCGCCAGCAGCTTCAGCGGGGGGGCGAATGAGCAGTTCTTC. Using reference TRBV5-1 and TRBJ2-1 for the parts outside the CDR3, the full variable domain is KAGVTQTPRYLIKTRGQQVTLSCSPISGHRSVSWYQQTPGQGLQFLFEYFSETQRNKGNFPGRFSGRQFSNSRSEMNVSTLELGDSALYLCASSFSGGANEQFFGPGTRLTVL.

This clonotype was picked up a small number of times. This chain joins TRBV12-3 or TRBV12-4 and TRBJ2-1; 10 bases fit TRBD1. The length of the CDR3 is 14 residues. Unmatched junction bases numbered 4, after V lost 7 bases and J lost 4 bases. The CDR3 sequence: CASIGTGAYNEQFF. The CDR3 bases are TGTGCCAGCATCGGGACAGGGGCGTACAATGAGCAGTTCTTC.

Only a few counts were recorded for this clonotype. The V and J genes are TRBV4-3 and TRBJ2-5; tentatively, D is TRBD2 (5 bases). Between the trimmed V and J ends, which lost 0 bases and 3 bases, there was a span of 11 bases. CDR3 length: 15 amino acids. Germline V gene data show CDR1 as LGHNA and CDR2 as YSLEER. CDR3 DNA: TGCGCCAGCAGCCAAGACCGAGCGGTTAAAGAGACCCAGTACTTC. This codes for CASSQDRAVKETQYF.

The rearrangement links TRBV30 to TRBJ1-1; possible D gene TRBD1, 5 bases. The CDR3 consists of 13 residues. The ends were cut back, 3 bases at V and 4 bases at J, with 12 bases in the middle. Germline values: CDR1 GTSNPN, CDR2 SVGIG (reference sequence). The CDR3 nucleotides are TGTGCCTGGAGGAAGGGCAGGGCCACTGAAGCTTTCTTT. It specifies CAWRKGRATEAFF.

This clonotype was seen a handful of times. The chain couples TRBV25-1 to TRBJ2-1; D gene ambiguous. This CDR3 is 11 amino acids long. Germline V gives CDR1 MGHDK, CDR2 SYGVNS. Trimming took 3 bases from V and 9 from J, leaving 6 bases between them. For the CDR3, the DNA is TGTGCCAGCAGTGAGAGGAGTGAGCAGTTCTTC. This gives the protein CASSERSEQFF.

This clonotype occurred a few times. This chain links TRBV12-3 or TRBV12-4 with TRBJ2-1; D is unclear. With 6 bases removed from V and 1 base from J, the gap between germline ends came to 19 bases. There are 17 residues in the CDR3. The DNA for the CDR3 is TGTGCCAGCAGCCCGACCTTGGACGGTTTTTCCTACAATGAGCAGTTCTTC. Its protein product is CASSPTLDGFSYNEQFF.

The CDR3 sequence is CASVSGTEAFF. CDR3 bases: TGTGCCAGCGTAAGTGGGACTGAAGCTTTCTTT. The chain joins TRBV6-4 to TRBJ1-1; no clear D. Trimming left V 8 bases short and J 5 bases short, with 9 bases between. CDR3 size: 11 residues. Germline loops: CDR1 MRHNA, CDR2 SNTAGT.

This rearrangement joins TRBV5-1 to TRBJ1-1, with no clear D. Germline lookup yields CDR1 SGHRS and CDR2 YFSETQ. The CDR3 totals 14 residues. V was cut by 4 bases and J by 1 base, with 11 bases left in between. The CDR3 loop reads CASSDARGNTEAFF. CDR3 nucleotide sequence: TGCGCCAGCAGCGATGCTCGGGGGAACACTGAAGCTTTCTTT.

The rearrangement links TRBV4-1 to TRBJ1-6; no reliable D call. Trimming stripped 4 bases from V and 3 bases from J, with 13 bases between. There are 16 residues in the CDR3. Germline V gene data show CDR1 as MGHRA and CDR2 as YSYEKL. CDR3 in amino acids: CASSLPDGNYNSPLHF. The CDR3 nucleotides are TGCGCCAGCAGCCTACCCGACGGAAACTATAATTCACCCCTCCACTTT.

CDR3 nucleotides: TGTGCCACCAGAGGGTTCGGGGAGCTGTTTTTT. Its translation: CATRGFGELFF. The J gene is TRBJ2-2, the V gene TRBV24-1; D unresolved. The CDR3 runs to 11 residues. The V gene lost 7 bases and the J gene lost 7 bases, with 6 bases spanning the gap. Germline CDR1 reads KGHDR; CDR2 reads SFDVKD.

This clonotype was seen a few times. The V and J genes are TRBV2 and TRBJ1-2; weak D call: TRBD1 (6 bases). This CDR3 is 15 amino acids long. Germline V gene lookup returns CDR1 SNHLY and CDR2 FYNNEI. Deletions cut 1 base from V and 3 bases from J, with 12 bases between. The CDR3, as DNA: TGTGCCAGCAGTGAAGACCAGGGGCTCCACTATGGCTACACCTTC. As protein: CASSEDQGLHYGYTF.

In its sample, this clonotype was seen a few times. This sequence joins TRBV4-2 and TRBJ2-3, with D perhaps being TRBD1 or TRBD2 (5 bases each). Germline CDR1 reads LGHNA; CDR2 reads YNFKEQ. The CDR3 loop spans 17 amino acids. The V and J ends lost 0 bases and 0 bases respectively, with 13 bases between them. CDR3 protein: CASSQDGRGLSTDTQYF. In DNA, the CDR3 is TGTGCCAGCAGCCAAGATGGACGGGGCCTAAGCACAGATACGCAGTATTTT.

This clonotype was picked up a small number of times. The J gene is TRBJ2-2, the V gene TRBV20-1; 9 bases align to TRBD2. The V gene's germline CDR1 is DFQATT and CDR2 SNEGSKA (reference sequence). This CDR3 is 15 amino acids long. Losses at the gene ends were 0 bases for V and 3 bases for J; bases not matched to a gene: 2. CDR3 protein: CSAREGLAYTGELFF. The DNA for the CDR3 is TGCAGTGCTAGAGAGGGACTAGCATACACCGGGGAGCTGTTTTTT.

This clonotype has more than one count but fewer than ten. The rearrangement joins TRBV5-6 to TRBJ2-7; D remains unclear. The CDR3 contains 13 residues. Looked up from germline, CDR1 is SGHDT and CDR2 is YYEEEE. V lost 1 base and J 2 bases, leaving 7 bases between the germline ends. CDR3 region: CASSLLTTYEQYF. Here the CDR3 DNA reads TGTGCCAGCAGCTTGTTAACCACCTACGAGCAGTACTTC.

This clonotype was seen only a few times. This sequence joins TRBV7-6 and TRBJ1-2; 9 nucleotides line up with TRBD1. After removal of 2 bases from V and 7 bases from J, the junction contained 5 bases not matched to a gene. The germline gives CDR1 SGHVS, CDR2 FNYEAQ. CDR3 length: 14 residues. The CDR3 coding sequence is TGTGCCAGCAGCTTACGGACAGGGGATACTGGCTACACCTTC. Its protein is CASSLRTGDTGYTF. Using reference TRBV7-6 and TRBJ1-2 for the parts outside the CDR3, the full variable domain is GAGVSQSPRYKVTKRGQDVALRCDPISGHVSLYWYRQALGQGPEFLTYFNYEAQQDKSGLPNDRFSAERPEGSISTLTIQRTEQRDSAMYRCASSLRTGDTGYTFGSGTRLTVV.

This clonotype was seen more than once but under ten times. This chain uses TRBV5-1 with TRBJ2-5; D is ambiguous. The germline V gene has CDR1 SGHRS and CDR2 YFSETQ. This CDR3 spans 14 amino acids. Trimming removed 0 bases from V and 2 bases from J, with 8 bases in between. This CDR3 reads CASSLGLGQETQYF. The CDR3 DNA is TGCGCCAGCAGCTTGGGGCTGGGACAAGAGACCCAGTACTTC.

The chain links TRBV15 to TRBJ1-5; TRBD1 matches at 11 bases. The V gene end was trimmed by 4 bases and the J gene end by 3 bases; junction bases not matched to a gene: 2. The germline gives CDR1 LNHNV, CDR2 YYDKDF (reference sequence). The CDR3 is made up of 15 amino acids. The CDR3 DNA follows: TGTGCCACCAGCATGGACAGGGGGCTCAATCAGCCCCAGCATTTT. Its translation: CATSMDRGLNQPQHF.